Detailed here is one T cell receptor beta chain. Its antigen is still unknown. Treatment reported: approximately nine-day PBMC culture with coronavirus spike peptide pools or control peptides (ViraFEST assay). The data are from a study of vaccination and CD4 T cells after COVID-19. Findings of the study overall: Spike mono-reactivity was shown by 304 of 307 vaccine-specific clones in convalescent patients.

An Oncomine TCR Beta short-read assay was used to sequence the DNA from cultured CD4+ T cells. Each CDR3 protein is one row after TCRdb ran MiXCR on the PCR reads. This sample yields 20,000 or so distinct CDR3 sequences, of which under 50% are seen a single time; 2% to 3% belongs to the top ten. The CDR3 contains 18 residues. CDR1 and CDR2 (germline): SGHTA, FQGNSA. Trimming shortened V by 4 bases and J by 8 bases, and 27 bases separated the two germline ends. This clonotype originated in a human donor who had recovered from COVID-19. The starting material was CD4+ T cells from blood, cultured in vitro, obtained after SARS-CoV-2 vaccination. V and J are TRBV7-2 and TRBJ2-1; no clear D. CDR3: CASSSKFSWFGPGDEQFF. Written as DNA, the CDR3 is TGTGCCAGCAGCTCCAAATTTAGTTGGTTTGGGCCGGGTGATGAGCAGTTCTTC.